This T cell receptor beta chain is from a study of T cells after yellow fever vaccination. Germline CDR1 and CDR2: SGDLS and YYNGEE. This CDR3 has 15 residues. After removal of 3 bases from V and 6 bases from J, the junction contained 9 bases not matched to a gene. This clonotype was observed at least ten times. What it binds is not known. Overall study results and limits: Among all clonotypes, a small share was observed in both CD4 and CD8 compartments.

TCRdb re-called the 5' RACE reads through MiXCR, storing one row per CDR3 protein. The sample shows roughly 350,000 distinct CDR3 sequences, 4.1% of them seen only once. The sequence came from a man between 18 and 29 years old who received the YFV17D yellow fever vaccine. This specimen was PBMCs, taken 5 days after the yellow fever booster vaccination. The rearrangement uses TRBV9 and TRBJ1-2, with 9 bases identical to TRBD1. CDR3 region: CASSADPGQGDGYTF. The DNA of the CDR3 is TGTGCCAGCAGCGCTGATCCGGGACAGGGAGATGGCTACACCTTC. The full variable domain, in which reference TRBV9 and TRBJ1-2 provide the parts outside the CDR3, is DSGVTQTPKHLITATGQRVTLRCSPRSGDLSVYWYQQSLDQGLQFLIQYYNGEERAKGNILERFSAQQFPDLHSELNLSSLELGDSALYFCASSADPGQGDGYTFGSGTRLTVV.